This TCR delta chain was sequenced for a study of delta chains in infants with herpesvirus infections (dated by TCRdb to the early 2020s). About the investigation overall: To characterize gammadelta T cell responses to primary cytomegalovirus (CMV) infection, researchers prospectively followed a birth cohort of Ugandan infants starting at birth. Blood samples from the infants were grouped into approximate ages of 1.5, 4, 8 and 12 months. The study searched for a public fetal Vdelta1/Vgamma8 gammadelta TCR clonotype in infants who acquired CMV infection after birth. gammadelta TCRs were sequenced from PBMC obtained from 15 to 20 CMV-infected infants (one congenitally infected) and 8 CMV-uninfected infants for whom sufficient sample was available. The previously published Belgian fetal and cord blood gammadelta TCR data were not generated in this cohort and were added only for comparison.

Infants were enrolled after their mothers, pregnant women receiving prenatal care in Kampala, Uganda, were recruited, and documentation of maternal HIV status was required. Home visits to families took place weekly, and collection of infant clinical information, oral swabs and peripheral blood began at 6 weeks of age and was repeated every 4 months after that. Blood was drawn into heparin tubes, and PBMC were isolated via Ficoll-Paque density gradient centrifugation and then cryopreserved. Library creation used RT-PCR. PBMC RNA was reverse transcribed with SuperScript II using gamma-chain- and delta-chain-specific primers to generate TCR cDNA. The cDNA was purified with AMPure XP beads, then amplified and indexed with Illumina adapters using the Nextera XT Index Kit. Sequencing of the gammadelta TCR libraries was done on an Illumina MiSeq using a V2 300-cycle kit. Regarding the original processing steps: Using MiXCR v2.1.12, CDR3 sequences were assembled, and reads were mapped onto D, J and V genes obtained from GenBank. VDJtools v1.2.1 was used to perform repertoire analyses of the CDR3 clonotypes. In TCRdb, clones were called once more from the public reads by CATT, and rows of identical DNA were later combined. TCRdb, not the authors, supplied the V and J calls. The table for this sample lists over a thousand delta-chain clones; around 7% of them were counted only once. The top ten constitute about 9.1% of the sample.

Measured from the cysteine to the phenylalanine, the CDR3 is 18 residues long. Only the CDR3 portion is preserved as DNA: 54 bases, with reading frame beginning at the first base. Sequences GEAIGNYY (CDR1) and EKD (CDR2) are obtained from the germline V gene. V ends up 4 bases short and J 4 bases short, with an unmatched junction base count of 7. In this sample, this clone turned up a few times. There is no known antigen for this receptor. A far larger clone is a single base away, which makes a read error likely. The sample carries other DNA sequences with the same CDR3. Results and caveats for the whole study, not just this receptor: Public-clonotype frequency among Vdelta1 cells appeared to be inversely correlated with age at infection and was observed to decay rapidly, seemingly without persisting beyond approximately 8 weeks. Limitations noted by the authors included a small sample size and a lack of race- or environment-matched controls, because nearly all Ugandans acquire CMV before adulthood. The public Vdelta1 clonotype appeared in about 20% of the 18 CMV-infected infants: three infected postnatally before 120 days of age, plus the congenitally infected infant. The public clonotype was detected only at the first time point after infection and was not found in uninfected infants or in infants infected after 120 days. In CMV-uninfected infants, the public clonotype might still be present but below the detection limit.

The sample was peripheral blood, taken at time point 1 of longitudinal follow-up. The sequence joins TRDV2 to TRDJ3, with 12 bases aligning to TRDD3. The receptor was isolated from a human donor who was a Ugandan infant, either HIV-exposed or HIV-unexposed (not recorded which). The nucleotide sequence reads TGTGCCTGTGATACCGTACTGGGGGATACTTGGGACACCCGACAGATGTTTTTC. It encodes CACDTVLGDTWDTRQMFF.